This T cell receptor (beta chain) originates from a study of Graves' ophthalmopathy and Graves' hyperthyroidism. Broader study findings: This model predicted ophthalmopathy progression (sensitivity 60% to 71%, specificity roughly 72%). Clonotypes were expanded in thyroid at above 0.001 frequency, and most also appeared in blood.

A remark on this clonotype: As yet, its antigen is unknown.

Ophthalmopathy in the donors was of moderate-to-severe activity, with CAS ≥3, NOSPECS ≥4 and duration under 3 months. V was trimmed by 0 bases and J by 7 bases, leaving 12 bases between them. Germline CDR1 reads SNHLY; CDR2 reads FYNNEI. There are 15 residues in the CDR3. The authors amplified TCR beta CDR3 regions, and they did so from RNA transcripts for repertoire sequencing. Scientists carried out first-round RT-PCR using HTBI primers and then a second-round multiplex PCR. Via MiXCR, TCRdb re-called the multiplex PCR reads, giving one row per CDR3 protein. The top ten hold roughly 3% of the sample, which has about 640,000 distinct CDR3 sequences, roughly two fifths seen once.

The sequence was obtained from an adult man with Graves' ophthalmopathy. The rearrangement uses TRBV2 and TRBJ1-4; tentatively, D is TRBD1 (6 bases). The sample comprised peripheral blood. The CDR3 protein is CASSEAPGAGEKLFF. DNA of the CDR3: TGTGCCAGCAGTGAAGCGCCGGGGGCGGGTGAAAAACTGTTTTTT.